The rows below give T cell receptor beta chains drawn from one sample of a study of shared clonotypes between healthy human individuals. TCRdb keeps only in-frame clones here, not all; method: immunoSEQ multiplex PCR. The data contain about 1.4 million clones, roughly 95% of them singletons. Sequencing was carried out using naive CD4+ T cells sorted from blood. Receptors were obtained from a man under 40 in good health. CDR3s include the opening cysteine and the closing phenylalanine or tryptophan. The D gene is left open where the match is weak. The size entry is marked missing in some rows and otherwise reads once, few, many or a size class.

d_call	v_call	j_call	clone_size	cdr3_nt	cdr3_aa
TRBD1	TRBV5-4	TRBJ2-5	once	TGTGCCAGCAGCGGGACAGGGTCAGAGGAGACCCAGTACTTC	CASSGTGSEETQYF
NA	TRBV7-9	TRBJ1-5	NA	TGTGCCAGCAGCTTGGGGGGGGACCAGCCCCAGCATTTT	CASSLGGDQPQHF
NA	TRBV6-1	TRBJ2-1	NA	TGTGCCAGCGGTCCAGCCCCAGGTGAGCAGTTCTTC	CASGPAPGEQFF
NA	TRBV11-2	TRBJ1-1	once	TGTGCCAGCAGCTTCCTCCCCACCGGGGCTGGCACTGAAGCTTTCTTT	CASSFLPTGAGTEAFF
NA	TRBV19	TRBJ1-4	NA	TGTGCCAGTAGAAAATCCCGGAATGAAAAACTGTTTTTT	CASRKSRNEKLFF
NA	TRBV5-4	TRBJ2-1	NA	TGTGCCAGCAGCTTGGGACTAGATCAGTTCTTC	CASSLGLDQFF
TRBD2	TRBV7-9	TRBJ2-2	NA	TGTGCCAGCAGCTCTCCGGTGGGGGGGGACACCGGGGAGCTGTTTTTT	CASSSPVGGDTGELFF
NA	TRBV14	TRBJ2-7	NA	TGTGCCAGCAGCCAAGATCCTCGTTTGAGGGAACGCCCTCGGTTCGAGCAGTACTTC	CASSQDPRLRERPRFEQYF
NA	TRBV29-1	TRBJ2-7	NA	TGCAGCGTTGAACTACCGGCAGCCTACGAGCAGTACTTC	CSVELPAAYEQYF
NA	TRBV9	TRBJ2-1	NA	TGTGCCAGCAGCGTATCCAGGTACAATGAGCAGTTCTTC	CASSVSRYNEQFF
TRBD2	TRBV11-2	TRBJ2-5	NA	TGTGCCAGCAGCTTAGGACTAGCGGGAGGGGGCCAGGAGACCCAGTACTTC	CASSLGLAGGGQETQYF
NA	TRBV18	TRBJ1-5	NA	TGTGCCAGCTCACCATACGTGTCGGGAATAGAGGGCGGCAATCAGCCCCAGCATTTT	CASSPYVSGIEGGNQPQHF
NA	TRBV7-2	TRBJ2-5	NA	TGTGCCAGCAGCGAACAGACAGGAGTTCCCAAATACTTC	CASSEQTGVPKYF
NA	TRBV2	TRBJ2-7	NA	TGTGCCAGCAGTGAAGAGGCAACCTCCTACGAGCAGTACTTC	CASSEEATSYEQYF
TRBD1	TRBV5-5	TRBJ2-3	NA	TGTGCCAGCAGGGGTATTCCGGGACAGGCCCTAGAGACGCAGTATTTT	CASRGIPGQALETQYF
NA	TRBV11-2	TRBJ1-2	NA	TGTGCCAGCAGCTTAGCATCCTTAGGGGGAGGCTACACCTTC	CASSLASLGGGYTF
TRBD2	TRBV28	TRBJ2-3	NA	TGTGCCAGCAGTCTCGGGAGGGCCGGGGATACGCAGTATTTT	CASSLGRAGDTQYF
TRBD1	TRBV5-1	TRBJ2-5	NA	TGCGCCAGCAGCGGGGGACAGCTACAAGAGACCCAGTACTTC	CASSGGQLQETQYF
TRBD2	TRBV7-6	TRBJ2-7	NA	TGTGCCAGCAGCTTAGGAGTCCAGGGACTAGCGGGCCACGAGCAGTACTTC	CASSLGVQGLAGHEQYF
NA	TRBV13	TRBJ2-1	NA	TGTGCCAGCAGCTTAGGCCGCGGCGATTCTCCTCAGTTCTTC	CASSLGRGDSPQFF
NA	TRBV7-9	TRBJ2-1	NA	TGTGCCAGCAGCTTAGTAAGCGGCACCTTGAGTGAGCAGTTCTTC	CASSLVSGTLSEQFF
TRBD1	TRBV29-1	TRBJ2-3	NA	TGCAGCGTTCGACAGGGGAGCACAGATACGCAGTATTTT	CSVRQGSTDTQYF